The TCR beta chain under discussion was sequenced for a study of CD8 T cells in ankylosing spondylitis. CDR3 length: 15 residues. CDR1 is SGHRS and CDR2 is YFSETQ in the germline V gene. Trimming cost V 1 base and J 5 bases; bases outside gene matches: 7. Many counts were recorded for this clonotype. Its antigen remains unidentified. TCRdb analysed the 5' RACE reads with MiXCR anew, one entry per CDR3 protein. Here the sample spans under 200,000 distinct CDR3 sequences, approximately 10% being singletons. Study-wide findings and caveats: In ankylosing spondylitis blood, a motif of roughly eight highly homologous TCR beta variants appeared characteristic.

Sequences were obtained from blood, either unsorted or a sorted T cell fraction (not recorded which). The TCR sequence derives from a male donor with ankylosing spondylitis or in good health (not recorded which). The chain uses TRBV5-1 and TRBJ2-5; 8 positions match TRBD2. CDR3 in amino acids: CASSLFGSGDETQYF. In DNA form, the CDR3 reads TGCGCCAGCAGCTTGTTCGGTAGCGGGGACGAGACCCAGTACTTC.